This TCR beta chain came from a study of shared clonotypes between healthy human individuals. Losses at the gene ends were 10 bases for V and 5 bases for J; bases not matched to a gene: 8. The CDR3 is made up of 13 amino acids. CDR1 is LNHDA, CDR2 SQIVND, per germline (reference sequence). Produced via immunoSEQ multiplex PCR; TCRdb's table is partial and in-frame only. The repertoire includes about 980,000 clones, approximately 80% of them detected once, and approximately 1.5% sits in the top ten. The TCR comes from a man between 18 and 29 years old in good health. The chain uses TRBV19 and TRBJ2-5, with TRBD1 identical over 9 bases. The sequenced material came from memory CD4+ T cells sorted from blood. Documented subset: CD45RA-negative fraction. CDR3 region: CATGTGFLETQYF. The CDR3 coding sequence is TGTGCCACCGGGACAGGGTTTTTGGAGACCCAGTACTTC.